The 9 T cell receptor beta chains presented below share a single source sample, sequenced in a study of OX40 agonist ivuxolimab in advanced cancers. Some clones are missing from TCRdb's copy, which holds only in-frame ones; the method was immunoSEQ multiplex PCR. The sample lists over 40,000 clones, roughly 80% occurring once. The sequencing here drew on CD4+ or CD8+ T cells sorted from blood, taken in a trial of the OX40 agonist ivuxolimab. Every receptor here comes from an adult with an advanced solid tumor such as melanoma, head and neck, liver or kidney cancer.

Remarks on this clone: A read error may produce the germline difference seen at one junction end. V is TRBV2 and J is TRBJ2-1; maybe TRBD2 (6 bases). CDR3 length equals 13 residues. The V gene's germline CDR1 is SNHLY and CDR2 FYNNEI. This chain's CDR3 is CAGRRDFTNEQFF. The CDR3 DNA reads TGTGCCGGCAGAAGGGACTTCACCAATGAGCAGTTCTTC.

The CDR3 region has the DNA TGTGCCAGCAGCTTAGCGGCAGGGGCGCAGAGAAACACCATATATTTT. Its translation: CASSLAAGAQRNTIYF. The chain has TRBV7-2 and TRBJ1-3; D possibly corresponds to TRBD1 (6 bases). CDR3 length: 16 amino acids. The V end lost 0 bases, the J end lost 5 bases, and 14 bases lay between the germline ends. CDR1 and CDR2 (germline): SGHTA, FQGNSA. The full variable domain, its missing parts supplied by reference TRBV7-2 and TRBJ1-3, is GAGVSQSPSNKVTEKGKDVELRCDPISGHTALYWYRQSLGQGLEFLIYFQGNSAPDKSGLPSDRFSAERTGGSVSTLTIQRTQQEDSAVYLCASSLAAGAQRNTIYFGEGSWLTVV.

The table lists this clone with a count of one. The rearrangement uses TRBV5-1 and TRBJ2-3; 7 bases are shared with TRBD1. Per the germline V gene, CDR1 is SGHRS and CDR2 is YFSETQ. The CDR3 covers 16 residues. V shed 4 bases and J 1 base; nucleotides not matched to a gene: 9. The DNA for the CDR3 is TGCGCCAGCAGCACCCGGACAGGATGGGGCACAGATACGCAGTATTTT. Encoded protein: CASSTRTGWGTDTQYF.

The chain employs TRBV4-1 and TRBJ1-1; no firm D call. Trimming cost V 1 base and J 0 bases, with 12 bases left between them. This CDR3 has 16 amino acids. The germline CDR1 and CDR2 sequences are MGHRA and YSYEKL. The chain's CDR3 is CASSQGLRAMNTEAFF. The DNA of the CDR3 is TGCGCCAGCAGCCAAGGACTAAGGGCGATGAACACTGAAGCTTTCTTT.

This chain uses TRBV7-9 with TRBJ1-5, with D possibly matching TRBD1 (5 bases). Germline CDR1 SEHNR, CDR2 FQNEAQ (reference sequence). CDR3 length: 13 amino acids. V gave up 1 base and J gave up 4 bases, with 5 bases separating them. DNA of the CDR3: TGTGCCAGCAGCTTAGACAGGAATCAGCCCCAGCATTTT. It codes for CASSLDRNQPQHF.

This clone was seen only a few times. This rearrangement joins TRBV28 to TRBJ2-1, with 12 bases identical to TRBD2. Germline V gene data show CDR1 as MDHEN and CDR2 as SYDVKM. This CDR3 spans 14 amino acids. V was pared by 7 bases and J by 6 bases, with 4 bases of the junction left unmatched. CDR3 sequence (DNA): TGTGCCAGCAAATTGACTAGCGGGAGCAATGAGCAGTTCTTC. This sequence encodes CASKLTSGSNEQFF.

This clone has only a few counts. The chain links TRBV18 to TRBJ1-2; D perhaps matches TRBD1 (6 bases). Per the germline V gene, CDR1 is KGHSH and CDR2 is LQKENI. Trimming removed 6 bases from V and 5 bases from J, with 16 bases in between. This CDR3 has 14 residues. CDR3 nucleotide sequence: TGTGCCAGCTCTCCCGGACAGCAAACTTATGGCTACACCTTC. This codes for CASSPGQQTYGYTF.

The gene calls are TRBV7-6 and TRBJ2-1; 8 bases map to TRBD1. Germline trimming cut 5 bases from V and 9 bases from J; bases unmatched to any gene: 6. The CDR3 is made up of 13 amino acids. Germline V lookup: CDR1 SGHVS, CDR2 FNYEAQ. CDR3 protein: CASSMTGVFEQFF. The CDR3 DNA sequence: TGTGCCAGCAGCATGACAGGGGTTTTTGAGCAGTTCTTC.

The CDR3, as DNA: TGTGCCATCAGTGATTTCGGCACTCGGGGATGGAGCACCGGGGAGCTGTTTTTT. It yields the protein CAISDFGTRGWSTGELFF. J is TRBJ2-2 and V is TRBV10-3; perhaps TRBD2 as D (5 bases). Germline V gene sequence: CDR1 ENHRY, CDR2 SYGVKD. This CDR3 contains 18 residues. With 3 bases removed from V and 4 bases from J, the gap between germline ends came to 21 bases.